The clone carrying this T cell receptor beta chain has just one count. Its target is not known. V trimming: 1 base; J trimming: 4 bases; junction bases outside the gene matches: 3. Germline V CDR1 and CDR2: LNHDA, SQIVND (reference sequence). The CDR3 runs to 15 residues. In the PCR, 60 Vbeta and 13 Jbeta primers were used. Assay used: immunoSEQ multiplex PCR; TCRdb lists only in-frame clones, some missing. This table has about 130,000 clones, 70% to 80% appearing once. The data were taken from a study of cytomegalovirus exposure and HLA in healthy donors. Across the whole study: A previous analysis identified around 120 million unique TCR beta sequences derived from 180 million or so T cells. Whole-study findings and limits: Listed as cytomegalovirus-associated were 150 to 200 TCR beta chains. The analysis excluded some indistinguishable V segments, including TRBV6-2 and TRBV6-3. Later analysis identified a missense DCLRE1C variant that was linked to TCR beta V- and J-gene trimming.

This receptor was identified in a woman in her sixties in good health and CMV-seronegative. The sequenced sample consisted of PBMCs. V usage is TRBV19 and J usage is TRBJ2-3; 9 bases are a match to TRBD1. The CDR3 loop reads CASSIGDRAADTQYF. CDR3 sequence (DNA): TGTGCCAGTAGTATAGGGGACAGGGCGGCAGATACGCAGTATTTT.